Sequencing of this T cell receptor (beta chain) was carried out in a study of lymphopenia after photon versus proton radiotherapy. The study's findings and limits: After the lymphocyte nadir, photon-treated repertoires showed oligoclonal expansion, especially of CD8+ Temra cells. Relative stability marked proton patients; photon patients lost diversity and naive cells. Only patients who died were analyzed for survival; proton advantage is unproven. A bigger post-nadir fall in TCR diversity correlated inversely with survival time in deceased patients.

The table came from immunoSEQ multiplex PCR; TCRdb's copy has only in-frame clones and leaves some out. The sample includes 20,000 to 25,000 clones, roughly 85% seen only once; the top ten take around a sixth. The CDR3 spans 12 residues. Trimming removed 0 bases at V and 6 bases at J, with 5 bases between. CDR1 WSHSY and CDR2 SAAADI come from the germline V gene. Turning to this clone: The antigen is undetermined.

This receptor was identified in a man aged 60 to 69 with pancreatic cancer. The V and J genes are TRBV10-2 and TRBJ1-2, with D hard to call. The source was peripheral blood, collected from a patient treated with photon-based radiotherapy. The CDR3 DNA reads as TGCGCCAGCAGTGAGTCGCGAGATGGCTACACCTTC. Protein: CASSESRDGYTF.